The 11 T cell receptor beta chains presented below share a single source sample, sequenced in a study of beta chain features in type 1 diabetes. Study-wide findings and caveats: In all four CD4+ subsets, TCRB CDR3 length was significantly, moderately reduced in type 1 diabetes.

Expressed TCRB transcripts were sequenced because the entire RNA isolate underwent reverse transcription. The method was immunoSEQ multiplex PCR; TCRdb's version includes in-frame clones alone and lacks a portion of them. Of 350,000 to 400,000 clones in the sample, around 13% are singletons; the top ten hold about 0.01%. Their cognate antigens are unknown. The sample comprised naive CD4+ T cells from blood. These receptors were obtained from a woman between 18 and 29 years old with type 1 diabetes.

CDR3 protein: CAWGGGTELFF. CDR3 in DNA: TGTGCCTGGGGCGGGGGCACGGAGCTGTTTTTT. The chain recombines TRBV30 with TRBJ2-2, with a possible D match to TRBD2 (7 bases). In germline, CDR1 is GTSNPN, CDR2 SVGIG (reference sequence). V was cut by 5 bases and J by 10 bases, with 11 bases left in between. The CDR3 has 11 amino acids.

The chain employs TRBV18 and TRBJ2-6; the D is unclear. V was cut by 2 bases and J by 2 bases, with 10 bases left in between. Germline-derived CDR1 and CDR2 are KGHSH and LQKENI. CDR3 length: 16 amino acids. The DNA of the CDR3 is TGTGCCAGCTCACCAAACAGTGGAACTGGGGCCAACGTCCTGACTTTC. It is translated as CASSPNSGTGANVLTF.

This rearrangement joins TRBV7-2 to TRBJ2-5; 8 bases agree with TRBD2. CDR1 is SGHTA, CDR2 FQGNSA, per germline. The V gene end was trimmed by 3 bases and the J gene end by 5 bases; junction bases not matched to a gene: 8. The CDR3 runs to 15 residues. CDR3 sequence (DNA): TGTGCCAGCAGCTTCCTATTCGGCGGGGGGGAGACCCAGTACTTC. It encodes CASSFLFGGGETQYF.

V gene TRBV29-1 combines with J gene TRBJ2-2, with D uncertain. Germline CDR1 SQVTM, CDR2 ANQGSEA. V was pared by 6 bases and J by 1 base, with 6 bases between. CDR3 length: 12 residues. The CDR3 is CSVRQNTGELFF. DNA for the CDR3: TGCAGCGTCCGACAGAACACCGGGGAGCTGTTTTTT.

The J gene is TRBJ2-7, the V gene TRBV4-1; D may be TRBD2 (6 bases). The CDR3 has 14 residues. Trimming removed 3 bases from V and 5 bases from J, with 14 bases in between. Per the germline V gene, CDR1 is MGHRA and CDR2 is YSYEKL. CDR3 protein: CASSHTVGGNEQYF. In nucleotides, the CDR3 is TGCGCCAGCAGCCACACCGTCGGGGGAAACGAGCAGTACTTC.

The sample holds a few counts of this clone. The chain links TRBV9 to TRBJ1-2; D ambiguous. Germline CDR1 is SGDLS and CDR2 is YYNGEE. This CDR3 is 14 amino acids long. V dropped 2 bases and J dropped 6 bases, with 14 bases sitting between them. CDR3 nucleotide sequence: TGTGCCAGCAGCGTCGGACGGACGGGGAATGGCTACACCTTC. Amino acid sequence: CASSVGRTGNGYTF.

The CDR3 is CATSSGTMAKNIQYF. The CDR3 coding sequence is TGTGCCACCAGCAGCGGGACTATGGCCAAAAACATTCAGTACTTC. The rearrangement links TRBV15 to TRBJ2-4; 7 bases are shared with TRBD2. The CDR3 totals 15 residues. Germline trimming cut 3 bases from V and 1 base from J; bases unmatched to any gene: 3. Germline V gene sequence: CDR1 LNHNV, CDR2 YYDKDF (reference sequence).

The CDR3 sequence is CASSFSSGKETQYF. The CDR3 DNA reads TGCGCCAGCAGCTTTTCTAGCGGGAAAGAGACCCAGTACTTC. The rearrangement uses TRBV5-1 and TRBJ2-5; TRBD2 aligns across 9 bases. Germline V gene data show CDR1 as SGHRS and CDR2 as YFSETQ. The CDR3 sequence is 14 residues long. V was pared by 2 bases and J by 3 bases, with 2 bases of the junction left unmatched.

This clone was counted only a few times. The CDR3 spells CASRRAGATDTQYF. The CDR3 DNA sequence: TGTGCCAGCAGAAGAGCGGGGGCCACAGATACGCAGTATTTT. The chain joins TRBV9 to TRBJ2-3; 8 nucleotides line up with TRBD2. Germline trimming cut 5 bases from V and 2 bases from J; bases unmatched to any gene: 4. The CDR3 is made up of 14 amino acids. Germline lookup yields CDR1 SGDLS and CDR2 YYNGEE.

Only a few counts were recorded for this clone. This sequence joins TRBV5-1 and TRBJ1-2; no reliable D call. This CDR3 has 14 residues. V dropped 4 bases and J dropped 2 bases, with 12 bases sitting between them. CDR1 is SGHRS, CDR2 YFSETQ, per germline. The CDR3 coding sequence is TGCGCCAGCAGCCCCGGAGGAGGGAACTATGGCTACACCTTC. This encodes CASSPGGGNYGYTF.

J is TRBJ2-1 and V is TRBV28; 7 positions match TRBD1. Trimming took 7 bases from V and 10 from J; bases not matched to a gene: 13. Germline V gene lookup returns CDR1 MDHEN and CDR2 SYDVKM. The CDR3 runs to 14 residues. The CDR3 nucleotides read TGTGCCAGCAATCACCCCATGGAAGGGGGCGAGCAGTTCTTC. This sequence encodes CASNHPMEGGEQFF.